The rows below give T cell receptor beta chains drawn from one sample of a study of T cells in Graves' hyperthyroidism and ophthalmopathy. TCRdb re-derived calls from the multiplex PCR reads in MiXCR, one entry per CDR3 protein. The top ten clones hold 15% to 19% of a sample with some 690,000 distinct CDR3 sequences, around 16% of them seen once. Sequenced sample: blood. These TCRs come from a man aged 50 to 59 with Graves' hyperthyroidism. CDR3s include the opening cysteine and the closing phenylalanine or tryptophan. D genes are given only for firm matches. Size values are once, few and many counts, or a class for expanded clones, and some rows have none.

TRBV5-1,TRBD1,TRBJ2-7,.,CASSLSGQVMSEQYF,TGCGCCAGCAGCTTGTCCGGACAGGTGATGTCCGAGCAGTACTTC
TRBV27,TRBD1,TRBJ2-7,.,CASSRRQGIEQYF,TGTGCCAGCAGCCGACGACAGGGTATCGAGCAGTACTTC
TRBV25-1,.,TRBJ2-6,few,CASSDGQGSAGANVLTF,TGTGCCAGCAGTGACGGGCAGGGATCGGCAGGGGCCAACGTCCTGACTTTC
TRBV11-2,.,TRBJ1-3,many,CASSFGQHSGNTIYF,TGTGCCAGCAGCTTTGGTCAGCACTCTGGAAACACCATATATTTT
TRBV10-3,TRBD2,TRBJ2-3,many,CAISETIAGGPSDTQYF,TGTGCCATCAGTGAGACCATAGCGGGAGGGCCCTCAGATACGCAGTATTTT
TRBV12-3/TRBV12-4,TRBD2,TRBJ2-3,many,CASTFLAGGRTDTQYF,TGTGCCAGCACCTTTCTAGCGGGAGGGAGGACAGATACGCAGTATTTT
TRBV9,.,TRBJ2-2,few,CASSVTADANTGELFF,TGTGCCAGCAGCGTGACGGCTGACGCGAACACCGGGGAGCTGTTTTTT
TRBV11-2,.,TRBJ1-6,few,CASSWGANSPLHF,TGTGCCAGCAGCTGGGGGGCTAATTCACCCCTCCACTTT
TRBV10-3,TRBD2,TRBJ2-3,.,CAIRDVAGGTDTQYF,TGTGCCATCAGGGACGTAGCGGGAGGCACAGATACGCAGTATTTT
TRBV7-8,.,TRBJ1-4,many,CASSLARVINEKLFF,TGTGCCAGCAGCTTAGCTAGGGTGATTAATGAAAAACTGTTTTTT
TRBV9,TRBD1,TRBJ2-7,many,CASSRTAGTGFHEQYF,TGTGCCAGCAGCCGAACGGCCGGGACAGGGTTCCACGAGCAGTACTTC
TRBV4-2,.,TRBJ1-1,.,CASSLGRSGRDTEAFF,TGTGCCAGCAGCCTTGGACGAAGTGGGAGGGACACTGAAGCTTTCTTT
TRBV29-1,.,TRBJ1-2,many,CSGDGPYGYTF,TGCAGCGGGGACGGGCCCTATGGCTACACCTTC
TRBV7-9,.,TRBJ2-7,few,CASSHGQRTYEQYF,TGTGCCAGCAGCCATGGACAGCGAACCTACGAGCAGTACTTC
TRBV10-3,TRBD2,TRBJ2-1,.,CAISQTSGSPSGNEQFF,TGTGCCATCAGTCAGACTAGCGGAAGCCCCTCCGGCAATGAGCAGTTCTTC
TRBV9,TRBD1,TRBJ2-1,.,CASSPPGQGSYNEQFF,TGTGCCAGCAGCCCACCAGGACAGGGCTCCTACAATGAGCAGTTCTTC
TRBV18,TRBD1,TRBJ2-7,few,CASSPTNGTGFYEQYF,TGTGCCAGCTCACCAACCAACGGGACAGGGTTCTACGAGCAGTACTTC
TRBV27,TRBD2,TRBJ2-2,.,CASSLVRELPGELFF,TGTGCCAGCAGTTTAGTGCGGGAGCTCCCCGGGGAGCTGTTTTTT
TRBV6-1,.,TRBJ2-2,few,CASRARNTGELFF,TGTGCCAGCAGGGCCCGGAACACCGGGGAGCTGTTTTTT
TRBV28,.,TRBJ2-3,many,CASLSDTQYF,TGTGCCAGCCTATCGGATACGCAGTATTTT
TRBV11-2,TRBD1,TRBJ2-4,many,CASSLRQGLAKNIQYF,TGTGCCAGCAGCCTACGACAGGGGTTAGCCAAAAACATTCAGTACTTC
TRBV14,TRBD2,TRBJ2-1,many,CASSQVPSGRYNEQFF,TGTGCCAGCAGCCAAGTCCCCAGCGGGAGGTACAATGAGCAGTTCTTC
TRBV18,TRBD1,TRBJ2-2,.,CASSPFSRGRRGTGELFF,TGTGCCAGCTCGCCCTTCAGTAGGGGGCGCCGGGGCACCGGGGAGCTGTTTTTT
TRBV19,.,TRBJ2-3,.,CASSIGTTDTQYF,TGTGCCAGTAGTATTGGGACAACAGATACGCAGTATTTT
TRBV19,TRBD2,TRBJ2-1,many,CASTRGERSEQFF,TGTGCCAGTACCCGGGGGGAGCGGTCTGAGCAGTTCTTC
TRBV20-1,TRBD2,TRBJ2-3,many,CSALTSGSPDTQYF,TGCAGTGCTCTGACTAGCGGGAGCCCAGATACGCAGTATTTT
TRBV7-3,TRBD2,TRBJ2-1,many,CASSFGTSAYNEQFF,TGTGCCAGCAGCTTTGGGACTAGCGCGTACAATGAGCAGTTCTTC
TRBV9,.,TRBJ1-5,.,CVSSVGGGNNQPQHF,TGTGTCAGCAGCGTAGGTGGTGGCAACAATCAGCCCCAGCATTTT
TRBV19,TRBD1,TRBJ2-1,many,CASSPGTGGSAMRFDEQFF,TGTGCCAGTAGCCCCGGGACAGGGGGCTCGGCTATGCGTTTTGATGAGCAGTTCTTC
TRBV4-3,TRBD1,TRBJ2-7,.,CASSQWTGGAYEQYF,TGCGCCAGCAGCCAATGGACAGGGGGCGCGTACGAGCAGTACTTC
TRBV6-1,.,TRBJ2-2,many,CASSFLVTGELFF,TGTGCCAGCAGTTTTCTAGTCACCGGGGAGCTGTTTTTT
TRBV4-1,TRBD2,TRBJ2-7,many,CASSQAGGPYEQYF,TGCGCCAGCAGCCAAGCGGGAGGGCCGTACGAGCAGTACTTC
TRBV6-2/TRBV6-3,TRBD1,TRBJ1-5,many,CASRDRDRVIQPQHF,TGTGCCAGCAGAGACCGGGACAGGGTCATACAGCCCCAGCATTTT
TRBV7-2,.,TRBJ2-1,few,CASSLLGSVSGGQFF,TGTGCCAGCAGCTTATTGGGCTCCGTCAGCGGCGGGCAGTTCTTC
TRBV28,.,TRBJ2-7,many,CASSSLDGQYEQYF,TGTGCCAGCAGTTCGCTGGACGGTCAGTACGAGCAGTACTTC
TRBV30,.,TRBJ1-1,many,CAWRMNTEAFF,TGTGCCTGGAGGATGAACACTGAAGCTTTCTTT
TRBV2,.,TRBJ1-5,many,CASSGEGSYQPQHF,TGTGCCAGCAGTGGAGAGGGGAGTTATCAGCCCCAGCATTTT
TRBV5-1,.,TRBJ2-3,many,CASAQGTDTQYF,TGCGCCAGTGCACAGGGCACAGATACGCAGTATTTT
TRBV29-1,.,TRBJ2-7,many,CSVGPVEYEQYF,TGCAGCGTTGGACCCGTAGAATACGAGCAGTACTTC
TRBV27,.,TRBJ2-3,many,CASIRGGSARDTQYF,TGTGCCAGCATCCGGGGCGGGTCTGCCCGCGATACGCAGTATTTT
TRBV5-5,TRBD1,TRBJ1-1,few,CASSHDRGGMNTEAFF,TGTGCCAGCAGCCATGACAGGGGCGGCATGAACACTGAAGCTTTCTTT
TRBV7-2,.,TRBJ2-6,many,CASRNAGANVLTF,TGTGCCAGCAGGAATGCTGGGGCCAACGTCCTGACTTTC
TRBV28,TRBD1,TRBJ2-3,many,CASRPQGRRTDTQYF,TGTGCCAGCAGGCCACAGGGGCGCCGCACAGATACGCAGTATTTT
TRBV12-3/TRBV12-4,TRBD1,TRBJ2-7,many,CASSRRDRGNEQYF,TGTGCCAGCAGCCGGCGGGACAGGGGTAACGAGCAGTACTTC